The 21 T cell receptor beta chains in this list originate from one sample, sequenced in a study of CD8+ T cells in alopecia areata. Sequencing templates came from extracted RNA that was reverse transcribed into cDNA. Using immunoSEQ multiplex PCR, the repertoire was profiled, and TCRdb retains in-frame clones only, with some absent. The data hold approximately 4,600 clones, with about three fifths observed a single time. Indicated treatment: oral pan-JAK inhibitor, 5-10 mg twice daily. In alopecia areata patients, both lesional scalp punch biopsies and peripheral blood were collected. The sequences come from skin, collected at approximately week 39, from a patient treated with tofacitinib. The source is a human donor with alopecia areata.

This clone was counted a few times. V gene TRBV6-5 combines with J gene TRBJ2-7; D may be TRBD1 (7 bases). Trimming took off 2 bases at V and 3 bases at J, with 14 bases between the two ends. The CDR3 sequence is 15 residues long. Germline V lookup: CDR1 MNHEY, CDR2 SVGAGI. The CDR3 loop is CASSYGGTVNYEQYF. The DNA of the CDR3 is TGTGCCAGCAGTTACGGGGGGACAGTTAACTACGAGCAGTACTTC.

V and J are TRBV14 and TRBJ1-1; TRBD1 agrees at 8 bases. Trimming took 4 bases from V and 5 from J; bases not matched to a gene: 9. CDR3 size: 15 residues. CDR1 and CDR2 (germline): SGHDN, FVKESK. DNA for the CDR3: TGTGCCAGCAGCCCCAGGGGGCTCGGGGAGACTGAAGCTTTCTTT. This translates into CASSPRGLGETEAFF.

In this sample, this clone turned up a few times. The rearrangement joins TRBV7-6 to TRBJ2-5; D is ambiguous. The germline V and J ends were trimmed by 4 bases and 5 bases, with 5 bases remaining between them. Germline V gene data show CDR1 as SGHVS and CDR2 as FNYEAQ. The CDR3 spans 11 residues. This chain's CDR3 is CASSSSETQYF. The CDR3, as DNA: TGTGCCAGCAGCTCATCCGAGACCCAGTACTTC.

This clone was seen only a few times. This chain links TRBV14 with TRBJ2-3, with 7 bases that match TRBD1. Germline V gives CDR1 SGHDN, CDR2 FVKESK. The J segment lost 6 bases and the V segment lost 4 bases, leaving 1 base of the junction unmatched. This CDR3 comprises 12 residues. CDR3 nucleotides: TGTGCCAGCAGCCTCAGGGGGGATACGCAGTATTTT. Translation gives CASSLRGDTQYF.

This chain connects TRBV19 to TRBJ1-5; 9 bases are shared with TRBD1. V trimming: 5 bases; J trimming: 1 base; junction bases outside the gene matches: 12. Germline V gene sequence: CDR1 LNHDA, CDR2 SQIVND (reference sequence). The CDR3 consists of 18 residues. CDR3 DNA sequence: TGTGCCAGTAGTCCTCGGACAGGGGTGGGAATGAGCAATCAGCCCCAGCATTTT. This codes for CASSPRTGVGMSNQPQHF.

This clone occurred once. The chain recombines TRBV6-5 with TRBJ2-3; 8 bases match TRBD1. Germline V gene data show CDR1 as MNHEY and CDR2 as SVGAGI. The CDR3 covers 15 residues. Trimming removed 8 bases from V and 2 bases from J; junction bases left unmatched: 9. CDR3 region: CASSDRAPTTDTQYF. The CDR3 DNA reads TGTGCCAGCTCGGACAGGGCTCCGACCACAGATACGCAGTATTTT.

V usage is TRBV25-1 and J usage is TRBJ2-2; 9 nucleotides agree with TRBD2. This CDR3 is built from 17 residues. Germline CDR1 and CDR2: MGHDK and SYGVNS. Unmatched junction bases numbered 5, after V lost 2 bases and J lost 1 base. The CDR3 DNA sequence: TGTGCCAGCAGTGAAGTTAGCGGGAGTGGGAACACCGGGGAGCTGTTTTTT. Its protein product is CASSEVSGSGNTGELFF.

The V gene is TRBV14, the J gene TRBJ1-4, with D unclear. Trimming pared 4 bases from V and 0 bases from J, leaving 9 bases between. This CDR3 is 15 amino acids long. CDR1 and CDR2 (germline): SGHDN, FVKESK. CDR3 loop: CASSPRKATNEKLFF. In nucleotides, the CDR3 is TGTGCCAGCAGCCCCAGAAAAGCAACTAATGAAAAACTGTTTTTT.

The chain carries TRBV4-2 and TRBJ2-5; TRBD2 aligns across 13 bases. Trimming cost V 0 bases and J 5 bases; bases outside gene matches: 6. The CDR3 extends over 17 amino acids. From germline, CDR1 is LGHNA and CDR2 YNFKEQ. CDR3 loop: CASSQDRETSGRETQYF. As DNA, the CDR3 is TGTGCCAGCAGCCAAGATCGGGAGACTAGCGGGAGGGAGACCCAGTACTTC.

The gene calls are TRBV5-1 and TRBJ2-1, with 10 nucleotides matching TRBD2. Germline trimming cut 4 bases from V and 4 bases from J; bases unmatched to any gene: 8. The CDR3 totals 16 residues. Germline-derived CDR1 and CDR2 are SGHRS and YFSETQ. The CDR3 DNA reads as TGCGCCAGCAGCCCCGGGAGGACTAGCGGTTACAATGAGCAGTTCTTC. This encodes CASSPGRTSGYNEQFF.

The chain combines TRBV7-2 with TRBJ2-2, with 7 bases aligning to TRBD1. The CDR3 totals 14 residues. The germline V gene has CDR1 SGHTA and CDR2 FQGNSA. V gave up 1 base and J gave up 7 bases; unmatched junction bases: 3. For the CDR3, the DNA is TGTGCCAGCAGCTTAGATCAGGGGGACGGGGAGCTGTTTTTT. As protein: CASSLDQGDGELFF.

V gene TRBV6-1 combines with J gene TRBJ2-3; 7 bases line up with TRBD2. This CDR3 contains 20 residues. Germline V CDR1 and CDR2: MNHNS, SASEGT. V trimming: 1 base; J trimming: 3 bases; junction bases outside the gene matches: 19. The CDR3 DNA follows: TGTGCCAGCAGTGAAGTGGTCGGTCGAGGCGGACTAGTATTAACAGATACGCAGTATTTT. It translates to CASSEVVGRGGLVLTDTQYF.

This chain connects TRBV6-1 to TRBJ2-7; tentative D call: TRBD1 (6 bases). Trimming left V 5 bases short and J 7 bases short, with 15 bases between. This CDR3 has 13 residues. Germline V CDR1 and CDR2: MNHNS, SASEGT. CDR3 sequence (DNA): TGTGCCAGCAGTCTCCGGGACACCCTTGAGCAGTACTTC. As protein: CASSLRDTLEQYF.

The CDR3 bases are TGTGCCAGCACCGCGGGTCCCCAAAGGGACCAGTACTTC. It encodes CASTAGPQRDQYF. The rearrangement uses TRBV7-2 and TRBJ2-5, with D possibly being TRBD2 (5 bases). This CDR3 contains 13 residues. Deletions cut 7 bases from V and 10 bases from J, with 19 bases between. CDR1 and CDR2 from the germline V gene are SGHTA and FQGNSA.

This chain uses TRBV9 with TRBJ2-5; D tentatively reads TRBD1 or TRBD2 (5 bases each). Near its end, the DNA agrees better with TRBJ2-7, so the J call may be wrong. The germline V gene encodes CDR1 SGDLS and CDR2 YYNGEE. The length of the CDR3 is 15 residues. The CDR3 DNA is TGTGCCAGCAGCCCCAACCCAACGGGACCAAGCGAGCAGTACTTC. Residues: CASSPNPTGPSEQYF.

This chain uses TRBV5-4 with TRBJ2-5; 10 bases map to TRBD2. V lost 0 bases and J lost 5; bases outside the gene matches: 10. This CDR3 region has 17 residues. CDR1 is SGHNT, CDR2 YYREEE, per germline (reference sequence). In nucleotides, the CDR3 is TGTGCCAGCAGCTTGGTCGGCAGCGGGAGGGCCGGGGAGACCCAGTACTTC. Translated: CASSLVGSGRAGETQYF.

The chain couples TRBV19 to TRBJ2-7, with D maybe TRBD1 (6 bases). This CDR3 contains 13 residues. Looked up from germline, CDR1 is LNHDA and CDR2 is SQIVND (reference sequence). The V gene lost 5 bases and the J gene lost 2 bases, with 10 bases spanning the gap. CDR3 sequence: CASSPRGPYEQYF. CDR3 nucleotide sequence: TGTGCCAGTAGTCCCAGGGGACCCTACGAGCAGTACTTC.

The chain combines TRBV7-9 with TRBJ1-2; D unresolved. Germline V lookup: CDR1 SEHNR, CDR2 FQNEAQ (reference sequence). The V end was cut by 3 bases, the J end by 3 bases, with 8 bases between. The CDR3 runs 13 residues. This chain's CDR3 is CASSFPQDYGYTF. Here the CDR3 DNA reads TGTGCCAGCAGCTTCCCCCAGGACTATGGCTACACCTTC.

This sequence joins TRBV2 and TRBJ2-2, with 9 bases fitting TRBD1. Germline values: CDR1 SNHLY, CDR2 FYNNEI. The CDR3 is made up of 15 amino acids. With 8 bases clipped from V and 1 base from J, the junction kept 5 bases outside the gene matches. The CDR3 loop is CASPKGQGNTGELFF. The CDR3 DNA follows: TGTGCCAGCCCAAAGGGACAGGGGAACACCGGGGAGCTGTTTTTT. The entire variable domain, with the rest obtained from reference TRBV2 and TRBJ2-2, is as follows: EPEVTQTPSHQVTQMGQEVILRCVPISNHLYFYWYRQILGQKVEFLVSFYNNEISEKSEIFDDQFSVERPDGSNFTLKIRSTKLEDSAMYFCASPKGQGNTGELFFGEGSRLTVL.

The chain is built from TRBV6-5 and TRBJ1-2; D is undetermined. The CDR3 spans 15 residues. Deletions cut 5 bases from V and 4 bases from J, with 17 bases between. Germline CDR1 reads MNHEY; CDR2 reads SVGAGI. CDR3 region: CASSPPSGMGYGYTF. In nucleotides, the CDR3 is TGTGCCAGCAGTCCCCCGAGCGGGATGGGCTATGGCTACACCTTC.

V is TRBV10-3 and J is TRBJ2-5; 7 nucleotides match TRBD2. The J call is uncertain, as TRBJ2-7 better fits the DNA end. CDR1 and CDR2 (germline): ENHRY, SYGVKD. The CDR3 contains 14 residues. CDR3 coding DNA: TGTGCCATCACACTAGCGCCCAGCTCCTACGAGCAGTACTTC. Protein product: CAITLAPSSYEQYF.